The 22 T cell receptor beta chains below come from one sample, sequenced in a study of blood T cell repertoires in COVID-19. The protocol was immunoSEQ multiplex PCR, while the TCRdb copy is restricted to in-frame clones and leaves out a portion. The sample has 150,000 to 200,000 clones, roughly 83% seen once. The material sequenced was PBMCs or T cells enriched from blood (not recorded which). Source of these receptors: a woman in her twenties or thirties who had recovered from COVID-19.

CDR3 DNA sequence: TGTGCCAGCAGCCAAGATCACTTATGGTCTCTTAACCCCCATGAGCAGTTCTTC. Translation gives CASSQDHLWSLNPHEQFF. The V gene is TRBV3-1 (or the pseudogene TRBV3-2), the J gene TRBJ2-1; no definite D call. This CDR3 region has 18 residues. Germline loops: CDR1 LGHDT, CDR2 YNNKEL (reference sequence). V lost 0 bases and J 8 bases, leaving 23 bases between the germline ends.

The chain uses TRBV21-1 and TRBJ1-1; the table calls TRBD1, which could not be checked here. TRBV21-1 is listed as a pseudogene. The CDR3 contains 19 residues. In nucleotides, the CDR3 is TGTGCCAGCAGCGAAGATAATAAAACAGGGGGATTGCTGAACACTGAAGCTTTCTTT. This encodes CASSEDNKTGGLLNTEAFF.

This chain links TRBV5-5 with TRBJ1-1; D is undetermined. The CDR3 covers 14 residues. The germline gives CDR1 SGHKS, CDR2 YYEKEE (reference sequence). V was shortened by 3 bases and J by 3 bases, with 12 bases between the two germline ends. As DNA, the CDR3 is TGTGCCAGCAGCTCGCAGGCCCAGGACACTGAAGCTTTCTTT. The encoded protein is CASSSQAQDTEAFF.

This clone was detected once. This rearrangement joins TRBV19 to TRBJ2-1; 7 bases match TRBD2. The junction had 15 bases not matched to a gene; V was cut back by 4 bases and J by 6 bases. Per germline, CDR1 LNHDA and CDR2 SQIVND (reference sequence). The CDR3 loop spans 17 amino acids. The CDR3 nucleotides read TGTGCCAGTAGTACCTCGGCAGAACTCGGGAGGACCAATGAGCAGTTCTTC. Translated: CASSTSAELGRTNEQFF. Drawing the rest from reference TRBV19 and TRBJ2-1, the complete variable domain is DGGITQSPKYLFRKEGQNVTLSCEQNLNHDAMYWYRQDPGQGLRLIYYSQIVNDFQKGDIAEGYSVSREKKESFPLTVTSAQKNPTAFYLCASSTSAELGRTNEQFFGPGTRLTVL.

The chain employs TRBV4-1 and TRBJ1-5; D might be TRBD1 (5 bases). The CDR3 length is 16 residues. The germline gives CDR1 MGHRA, CDR2 YSYEKL. Trimming shortened V by 1 base and J by 0 bases, and 10 bases separated the two germline ends. CDR3 nucleotide sequence: TGCGCCAGCAGCCAAGGCCGGGACTATAGCAATCAGCCCCAGCATTTT. Amino acids: CASSQGRDYSNQPQHF.

This clone was seen just once. The chain couples TRBV9 to TRBJ2-7; 11 bases agree with TRBD2. With 4 bases clipped from V and 2 bases from J, the junction kept 5 bases outside the gene matches. Germline values: CDR1 SGDLS, CDR2 YYNGEE. This CDR3 has 15 amino acids. CDR3 in amino acids: CASSFGTSGPYEQYF. DNA of the CDR3: TGTGCCAGCAGCTTCGGGACTAGCGGACCCTACGAGCAGTACTTC.

This clone was seen just once. DNA of the CDR3: TGTGCCAGCAGCTCCAGGGCGCGGGAGGGGGGTTGGTCCAAAAACATTCAGTACTTC. It translates to CASSSRAREGGWSKNIQYF. The chain joins TRBV7-3 to TRBJ2-4; 9 bases match TRBD2. CDR1 and CDR2 from the germline V gene are SGHTA and FQGTGA. The CDR3 totals 19 residues. Germline trimming cut 4 bases from V and 2 bases from J; bases unmatched to any gene: 15.

The table lists this clone with a count of one. V is TRBV5-4 and J is TRBJ2-7; the match to TRBD2 covers 12 bases. The CDR3 contains 13 residues. Per germline, CDR1 SGHNT and CDR2 YYREEE (reference sequence). The junction had 2 bases not matched to a gene; V was cut back by 7 bases and J by 3 bases. The DNA for the CDR3 is TGTGCCAGCGGGACTAGCGGGTTCTACGAGCAGTACTTC. Translated: CASGTSGFYEQYF. The entire variable domain, with the rest obtained from reference TRBV5-4 and TRBJ2-7, is as follows: ETGVTQSPTHLIKTRGQQVTLRCSSQSGHNTVSWYQQALGQGPQFIFQYYREEENGRGNFPPRFSGLQFPNYSSELNVNALELDDSALYLCASGTSGFYEQYFGPGTRLTVT.

CDR3 nucleotide sequence: TGTGCCAGCAGTTTAGAGGGAACCTCTAGTTATGGCTACACCTTC. Amino acids: CASSLEGTSSYGYTF. V is TRBV27 and J is TRBJ1-2; unclear D gene. V lost 2 bases and J lost 5, with 15 bases in between. The CDR3 runs 15 residues. Germline lookup yields CDR1 MNHEY and CDR2 SMNVEV (reference sequence).

The chain links TRBV27 to TRBJ2-7, with 11 nucleotides matching TRBD2. The CDR3 covers 15 residues. Trimming at V came to 2 bases and at J to 2 bases, leaving 2 bases not matched to a gene. In germline, CDR1 is MNHEY, CDR2 SMNVEV (reference sequence). In nucleotides, the CDR3 is TGTGCCAGCAGTTTACTAGCGGGAGGCGCCTACGAGCAGTACTTC. It is translated as CASSLLAGGAYEQYF.

This clone was recorded once. This sequence joins TRBV6-5 and TRBJ1-2; 7 bases line up with TRBD1. Germline trimming cut 0 bases from V and 4 bases from J; bases unmatched to any gene: 8. This CDR3 region has 16 residues. Germline assignment: CDR1 MNHEY and CDR2 SVGAGI. As DNA, the CDR3 is TGTGCCAGCAGTTACTCGGCGGGACAGACCACCTATGGCTACACCTTC. Translation: CASSYSAGQTTYGYTF.

The chain combines TRBV19 with TRBJ2-1, with 8 positions matching TRBD2. CDR1 is LNHDA and CDR2 is SQIVND in the germline V gene (reference sequence). The ends lost 5 bases at V and 8 bases at J; junction bases unmatched: 8. This CDR3 is 14 amino acids long. Here the CDR3 DNA reads TGTGCCAGTAGTGTGGGACTAGTGTTATATGAGCAGTTCTTC. Translating gives CASSVGLVLYEQFF.

The J gene is TRBJ2-7, the V gene TRBV5-1; D gene uncertain. The CDR3 spans 15 residues. Looked up from germline, CDR1 is SGHRS and CDR2 is YFSETQ. Trimming took 0 bases from V and 6 from J, leaving 16 bases between them. The CDR3 protein is CASSLVTGSFREQYF. DNA for the CDR3: TGCGCCAGCAGCTTGGTTACCGGGTCCTTTCGCGAGCAGTACTTC.

This clone occurred once. The V and J genes are TRBV29-1 and TRBJ2-7, with 9 nucleotides matching TRBD2. Per the germline V gene, CDR1 is SQVTM and CDR2 is ANQGSEA. CDR3 length equals 16 residues. With 0 bases clipped from V and 2 bases from J, the junction kept 8 bases outside the gene matches. The CDR3 spells CSVEDRTRGRAYEQYF. The CDR3 nucleotides are TGCAGCGTTGAAGATCGGACGCGCGGGAGGGCCTACGAGCAGTACTTC.

The rearrangement links TRBV21-1 to TRBJ2-7; the table's D call, TRBD2, has no DNA check behind it. TRBV21-1 is an annotated pseudogene. The CDR3 has 20 residues. The CDR3 DNA reads as TGTGCCAGCAGCAGCGGGTCCGCCTCAGACTCAGACTTCCTCTCCTACGAGCAGTACTTC. Translation: CASSSGSASDSDFLSYEQYF.

The V and J genes are TRBV15 and TRBJ2-1; D unresolved. From germline, CDR1 is LNHNV and CDR2 YYDKDF (reference sequence). Deletions cut 1 base from V and 7 bases from J, with 2 bases between. The CDR3 is 11 residues long. CDR3 bases: TGTGCCACCAGCAGAGCTAATGAGCAGTTCTTC. Its protein product is CATSRANEQFF.

The genes are TRBV5-6 and TRBJ2-7; D is unresolved. The CDR3 is 13 amino acids. From germline, CDR1 is SGHDT and CDR2 YYEEEE. V lost 0 bases to trimming and J lost 6 bases, with 10 bases between them. The CDR3 sequence: CASSLGPIAEQYF. Written as DNA, the CDR3 is TGTGCCAGCAGCTTGGGGCCTATAGCCGAGCAGTACTTC.

This clone was recorded many times. The genes are TRBV2 and TRBJ1-2; 11 bases agree with TRBD1. The CDR3 is 16 residues long. Germline CDR1 reads SNHLY; CDR2 reads FYNNEI. The V segment lost 5 bases and the J segment 0 bases; nucleotides outside the gene matches: 5. The CDR3, as DNA: TGTGCCAGCAGTTCGGACAGGGGGCAGACTAACTATGGCTACACCTTC. Translation gives CASSSDRGQTNYGYTF.

The V call is TRBV6-1, the J call TRBJ1-2, with TRBD1 matching over 9 bases. CDR1 is MNHNS, CDR2 SASEGT, per germline. The V segment lost 2 bases and the J segment 4 bases; nucleotides outside the gene matches: 5. The CDR3 consists of 15 residues. The CDR3 DNA reads TGTGCCAGCAGTGAAAGAACAGGGGGCGCCTATGGCTACACCTTC. Translating gives CASSERTGGAYGYTF.

This clone appeared a few times. The chain combines TRBV18 with TRBJ1-5; maybe TRBD1 (5 bases). Trimming stripped 4 bases from V and 6 bases from J, with 13 bases between. Germline V gene sequence: CDR1 KGHSH, CDR2 LQKENI. This CDR3 contains 14 residues. The CDR3 region is CASSLPSGGQPQHF. CDR3 DNA sequence: TGTGCCAGCTCACTACCGTCGGGGGGTCAGCCCCAGCATTTT.

The chain employs TRBV28 and TRBJ2-6; 13 nucleotides align to TRBD2. Germline V lookup: CDR1 MDHEN, CDR2 SYDVKM. This CDR3 has 20 amino acids. The V segment lost 6 bases and the J segment 3 bases; nucleotides outside the gene matches: 14. CDR3 sequence (DNA): TGTGCCAGCAGCGGACTCCTGACTAGCGGGAGGTATCGTGGGGCCAACGTCCTGACTTTC. It translates to CASSGLLTSGRYRGANVLTF.

This clone was picked up one time. The chain is built from TRBV7-9 and TRBJ2-3; TRBD2 agrees at 7 bases. The V gene end was trimmed by 4 bases and the J gene end by 3 bases; junction bases not matched to a gene: 7. CDR1 is SEHNR, CDR2 FQNEAQ, per germline (reference sequence). This CDR3 is built from 15 residues. The CDR3 loop reads CASSYRGSLTDTQYF. In nucleotides, the CDR3 is TGTGCCAGCAGCTACCGCGGGAGCCTGACAGATACGCAGTATTTT.